This T cell receptor (beta chain) was found in a study of response to subunit inactivated influenza vaccine. As regards this clonotype: The antigen is undetermined.

Findings of the study overall: Researchers suggested that each seasonal influenza vaccination recruits few new T cells.

TCRdb reprocessed the RT-PCR reads via MiXCR and lists one record per CDR3 protein. The table records 650,000 or so distinct CDR3 sequences, around 15% of them present only once. Here the sequenced sample was PBMCs from blood, taken roughly 15 days before vaccination. This TCR derives from a man aged 45-65 years who received an inactivated influenza vaccine.

The CDR3 loop is CASSLAITGGTYF. The CDR3, as DNA: TGTGCCAGCAGTTTAGCGATAACAGGGGGCACGTACTTC. The rearrangement joins TRBV12-3 or TRBV12-4 to TRBJ2-7; TRBD1 aligns across 9 bases. V was pared by 0 bases and J by 12 bases, with 6 bases of the junction left unmatched. The CDR3 consists of 13 residues.